The clone carrying this TCR beta chain was seen more than once but under ten times. Its target is not known. PCR used 60 Vbeta primers and 13 Jbeta primers. TCRdb's table, derived via immunoSEQ multiplex PCR, lists solely in-frame clones and lacks some. The data contain some 120,000 clones, 77% of them singletons. This entry belongs to a study of cytomegalovirus exposure and HLA in healthy donors. Study outcomes and limitations: Segments of the TCR beta V type were, in most cases, productive about 90% or about 30% of the time in an earlier analysis. Exclusion as indistinguishable affected some V segments, including TRBV6-2 and TRBV6-3. Later analysis demonstrated an association between a missense DCLRE1C variant and TCR beta V- and J-gene trimming.

From germline, CDR1 is MGHRA and CDR2 YSYEKL. This CDR3 spans 18 amino acids. Trimming took off 1 base at V and 1 base at J, with 19 bases between the two ends. The source material was PBMCs. The chain couples TRBV4-1 to TRBJ2-5; weak D call: TRBD2 (5 bases). This receptor was identified in a human donor in good health. The DNA for the CDR3 is TGCGCCAGCAGCCAAGGGTTTTCGGCTAGCCGGCTCCAAGAGACCCAGTACTTC. This encodes CASSQGFSASRLQETQYF.